This T cell receptor beta chain was obtained from a study of T cell changes during pregnancy in multiple sclerosis (dated by TCRdb to about 2019). About the study as a whole: In women with multiple sclerosis, the researchers looked at how the T cell repertoire shifted as pregnancy progressed.

This clone was recorded many times. Which antigen it targets is not known. No quality values exist for individual bases; no much larger clone is one base distant. The sample contains more than one DNA sequence encoding this CDR3. CDR1 and CDR2, looked up from the germline V gene, are MNHEY and SVGAGI. The CDR3, from cysteine to phenylalanine, totals 13 residues. Only CDR3 DNA remains: 39 bases, in frame from the first base. A distance of 10 bases separates the germline ends of V and J, which lose 5 bases and 3 bases respectively. The method was the immunoSEQ multiplex PCR assay. In TCRdb, the immuneACCESS table is reduced to in-frame sequences with V and J assigned. These tables do not hold every clone; where another copy was compared, an unresolved V gene accounts for under half, and the others remain unexplained. Present in this sample are approximately 45,000 clones, roughly 80% of which were seen just once. The ten largest account for 0.55% to 0.75% of the sample.

The source is a female donor with multiple sclerosis, enrolled in a pregnancy study. The input for sequencing was CD4+ T cells from peripheral blood mononuclear cells, taken before pregnancy. The sequence links TRBV6-5 to TRBJ1-1; a tentative D match to TRBD1 spans 6 bases. The nucleotides read TGTGCCAGCAGTCCAAGGACAGACACTGAAGCTTTCTTT. This gives the protein CASSPRTDTEAFF.